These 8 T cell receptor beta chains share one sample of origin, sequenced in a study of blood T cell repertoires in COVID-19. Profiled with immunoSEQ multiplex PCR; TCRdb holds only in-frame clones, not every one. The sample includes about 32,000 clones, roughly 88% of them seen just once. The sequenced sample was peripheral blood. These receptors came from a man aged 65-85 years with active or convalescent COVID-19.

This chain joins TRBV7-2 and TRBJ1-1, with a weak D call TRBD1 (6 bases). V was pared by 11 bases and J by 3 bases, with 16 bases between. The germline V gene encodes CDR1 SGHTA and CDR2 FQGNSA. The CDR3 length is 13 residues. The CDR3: CAGRGAYYTEAFF. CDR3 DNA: TGTGCCGGGAGGGGGGCGTATTACACTGAAGCTTTCTTT.

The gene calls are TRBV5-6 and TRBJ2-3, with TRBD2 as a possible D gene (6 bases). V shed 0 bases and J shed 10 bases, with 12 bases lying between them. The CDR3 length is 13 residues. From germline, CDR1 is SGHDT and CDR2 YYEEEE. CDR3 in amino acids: CASSLVGREAQYF. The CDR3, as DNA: TGTGCCAGCAGCTTGGTGGGCAGGGAGGCGCAGTATTTT.

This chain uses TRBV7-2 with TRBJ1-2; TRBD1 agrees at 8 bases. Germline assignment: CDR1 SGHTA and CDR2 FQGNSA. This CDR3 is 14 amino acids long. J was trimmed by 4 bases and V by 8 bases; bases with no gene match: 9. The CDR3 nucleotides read TGTGCCAGCCTACCAGGGGGCGGTAGCTATGGCTACACCTTC. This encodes CASLPGGGSYGYTF.

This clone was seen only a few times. The CDR3 loop is CASSPPGGPLFF. The CDR3 bases are TGTGCCAGCAGCCCACCGGGAGGACCACTTTTCTTT. V usage is TRBV7-3 and J usage is TRBJ1-1, with unresolved D. V lost 5 bases, J lost 13 bases, and 17 bases lay in between. CDR1 is SGHTA and CDR2 is FQGTGA in the germline V gene. The CDR3 consists of 12 residues.

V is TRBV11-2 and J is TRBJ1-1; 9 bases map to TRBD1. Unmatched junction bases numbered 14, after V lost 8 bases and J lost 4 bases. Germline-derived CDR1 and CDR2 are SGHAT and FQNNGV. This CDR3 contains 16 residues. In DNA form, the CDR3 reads TGTGCCAGCGGCATGACTCCGGGACAGGGCAGCACTGAAGCTTTCTTT. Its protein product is CASGMTPGQGSTEAFF.

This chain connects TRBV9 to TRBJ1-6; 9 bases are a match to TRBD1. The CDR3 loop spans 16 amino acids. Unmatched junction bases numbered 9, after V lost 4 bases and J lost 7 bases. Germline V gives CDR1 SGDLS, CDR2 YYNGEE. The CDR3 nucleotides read TGTGCCAGCAGCCCCATACAGGGGGCCTTAAATTCACCCCTCCACTTT. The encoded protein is CASSPIQGALNSPLHF.

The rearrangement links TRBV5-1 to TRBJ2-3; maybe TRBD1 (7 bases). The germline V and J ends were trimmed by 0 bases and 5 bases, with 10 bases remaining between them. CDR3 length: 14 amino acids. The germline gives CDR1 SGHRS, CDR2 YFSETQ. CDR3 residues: CASSLGQGGDTQYF. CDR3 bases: TGCGCCAGCAGCTTGGGACAGGGAGGAGATACGCAGTATTTT.

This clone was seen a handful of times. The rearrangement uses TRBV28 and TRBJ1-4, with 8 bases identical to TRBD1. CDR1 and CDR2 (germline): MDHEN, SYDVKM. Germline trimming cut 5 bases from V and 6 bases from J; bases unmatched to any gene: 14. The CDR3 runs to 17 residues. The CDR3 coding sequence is TGTGCCAGCAGTGCACAGGGGGGCCGTCAAGTGGATGAAAAACTGTTTTTT. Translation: CASSAQGGRQVDEKLFF.